This T cell receptor (beta chain) originates from a study of shared clonotypes between healthy human individuals. Germline assignment: CDR1 SGHRS and CDR2 YFSETQ. This CDR3 has 17 residues. J was trimmed by 0 bases and V by 0 bases; bases with no gene match: 8. Study findings and constraints: Of the naive CD4 clonotypes, around 5% were shared across several donors. Read depth was anticipated to influence clonotype sharing among donors.

Healthy adults negative for HIV, lacking recent acute infections or vaccinations, served as donors. This clone has a handful of counts. Its antigen is currently unknown. In the original processing: Filtering differed for immunoSEQ, which gave only junction sequences without quality scores. Some clones are missing from TCRdb's copy, which holds only in-frame ones; the method was immunoSEQ multiplex PCR. V and J calls and clone size are as listed in that table; D and trimming were resolved from the DNA. Found here are approximately 100,000 clones, around two thirds of them singletons; the top ten hold over 35%.

This clonotype was obtained from a man aged 25 to 45 in good health. Material for sequencing was memory CD8+ T cells sorted from blood. Indicated subset: CD45RO+ cells pooled with CCR7-negative TemRA cells. This sequence joins TRBV5-1 and TRBJ2-5, with 7 bases aligning to TRBD1. CDR3 nucleotide sequence: TGCGCCAGCAGCTTGGGGGCAACGACAGGGAACCAAGAGACCCAGTACTTC. It yields the protein CASSLGATTGNQETQYF.